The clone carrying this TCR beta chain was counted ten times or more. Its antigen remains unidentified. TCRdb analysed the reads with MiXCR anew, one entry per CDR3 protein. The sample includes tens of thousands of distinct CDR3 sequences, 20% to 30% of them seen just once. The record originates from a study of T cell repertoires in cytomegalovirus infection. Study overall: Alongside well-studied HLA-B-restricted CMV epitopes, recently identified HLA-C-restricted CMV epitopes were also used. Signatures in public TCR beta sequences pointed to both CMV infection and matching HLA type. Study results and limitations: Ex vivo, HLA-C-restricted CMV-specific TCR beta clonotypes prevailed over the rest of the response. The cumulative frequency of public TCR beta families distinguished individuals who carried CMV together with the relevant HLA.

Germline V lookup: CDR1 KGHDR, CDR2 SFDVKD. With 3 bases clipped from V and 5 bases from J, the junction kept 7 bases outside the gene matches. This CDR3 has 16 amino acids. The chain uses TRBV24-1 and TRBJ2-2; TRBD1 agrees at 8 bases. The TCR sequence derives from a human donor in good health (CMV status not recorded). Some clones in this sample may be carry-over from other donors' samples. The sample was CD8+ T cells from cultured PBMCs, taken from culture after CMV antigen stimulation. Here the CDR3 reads CATSDGTGGWTGELFF. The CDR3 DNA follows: TGTGCCACCAGTGATGGTACAGGGGGATGGACCGGGGAGCTGTTTTTT.